The sequence of this T cell receptor beta chain was determined in a study of blood T cell repertoires in COVID-19. Ages ranged from about 18 to 89 years, with residence in more than 20 US areas. Two negative PCRs, clearance, or symptom resolution characterized the recovered Cohort 3 donors. V lost 3 bases, J lost 6 bases, and 4 bases stayed unmatched. This CDR3 is built from 15 residues. The germline V gene encodes CDR1 KGHSH and CDR2 LQKENI. Profiled with immunoSEQ multiplex PCR; TCRdb holds only in-frame clones, not every one. Found here are some 250,000 clones, roughly 90% of them singletons; the top ten hold approximately 9%.

V usage is TRBV18 and J usage is TRBJ1-4; 10 nucleotides align to TRBD1. The specimen was PBMCs or T cells enriched from blood (not recorded which). The source is a man aged 35-49 years who had recovered from COVID-19. The CDR3 loop reads CASSPSGTGDEKLFF. CDR3 bases: TGTGCCAGCTCACCTTCCGGGACAGGGGATGAAAAACTGTTTTTT.